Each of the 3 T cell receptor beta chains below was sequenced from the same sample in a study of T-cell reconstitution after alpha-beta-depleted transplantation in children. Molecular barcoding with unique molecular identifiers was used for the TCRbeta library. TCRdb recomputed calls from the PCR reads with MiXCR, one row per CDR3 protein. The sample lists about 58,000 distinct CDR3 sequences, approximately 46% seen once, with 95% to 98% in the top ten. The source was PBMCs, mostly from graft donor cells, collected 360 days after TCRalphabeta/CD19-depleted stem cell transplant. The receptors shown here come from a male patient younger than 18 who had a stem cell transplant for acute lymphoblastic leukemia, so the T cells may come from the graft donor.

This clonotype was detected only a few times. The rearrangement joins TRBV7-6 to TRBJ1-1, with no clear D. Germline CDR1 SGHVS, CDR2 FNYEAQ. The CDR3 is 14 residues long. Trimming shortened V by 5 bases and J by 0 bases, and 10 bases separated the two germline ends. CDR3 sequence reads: CASSKMTVNTEAFF. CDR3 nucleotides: TGTGCCAGCAGCAAAATGACGGTGAACACTGAAGCTTTCTTT.

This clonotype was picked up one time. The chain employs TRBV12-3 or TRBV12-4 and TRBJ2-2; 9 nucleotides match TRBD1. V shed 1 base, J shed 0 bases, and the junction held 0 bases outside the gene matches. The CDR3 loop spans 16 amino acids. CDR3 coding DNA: TGTGCCAGCAGTTTAGGGACAGGGGCGAACACCGGGGAGCTGTTTTTT. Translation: CASSLGTGANTGELFF.

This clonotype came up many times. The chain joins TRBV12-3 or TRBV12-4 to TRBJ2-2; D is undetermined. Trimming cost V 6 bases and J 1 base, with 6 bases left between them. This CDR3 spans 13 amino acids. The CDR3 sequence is CASSPENTGELFF. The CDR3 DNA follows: TGTGCCAGCAGCCCAGAGAACACCGGGGAGCTGTTTTTT.